This TCR beta chain was obtained from a study of graft-versus-host responses after intestinal transplantation. Clones were sequenced by immunoSEQ multiplex PCR, and TCRdb holds only the in-frame ones, with some missing. The repertoire includes approximately 38,000 clones, around four fifths of them detected once, and under 4% sits in the top ten. This clone was picked up one time. This CDR3 spans 14 amino acids. The trim removed 6 bases at V and 7 bases at J, leaving 7 bases unmatched. Germline assignment: CDR1 LNHDA and CDR2 SQIVND (reference sequence). The sample here was PBMCs, taken about 990 days after transplant. The chain recombines TRBV19 with TRBJ1-4, with 8 bases identical to TRBD1. The source of this sequence is a human patient who received an intestinal transplant, so some T cells may come from the graft donor. CDR3: CASSQQGVGEKLFF. The DNA of the CDR3 is TGTGCCAGTAGCCAACAGGGGGTCGGTGAAAAACTGTTTTTT.